One and the same sample provided the 25 T cell receptor beta chains below, sequenced in a study of cytomegalovirus exposure and HLA in healthy donors (dated by TCRdb to the late 2010s). The method behind the library was the immunoSEQ multiplex PCR assay. For the multiplex PCR, a mixture combining 60 forward primers for TCR Vbeta segments and 13 reverse primers for TCR Jbeta segments was used. The source is immuneACCESS, and TCRdb retained only in-frame sequences with V and J called. Part of the clones is not carried over; for the studies checked, unresolved V genes explain less than half of this, and the remainder is unexplained. This sample has approximately 180,000 clones in its table, and about 80% of those were observed once. In total, the top ten clones hold 3% to 4.5% of the sample. Sequencing was carried out using PBMCs. All receptors derive from a woman aged 60-75 years in good health and CMV-seropositive.

The DNA of the CDR3 is TGTGCCAGCAGGTCAGGGGGGGATACGCAGTATTTT. Amino acids: CASRSGGDTQYF. This rearrangement joins TRBV6-5 to TRBJ2-3; D perhaps matches TRBD1 (7 bases). Deletions cut 6 bases from V and 6 bases from J, with 10 bases between. The CDR3 has 12 amino acids. Per the germline V gene, CDR1 is MNHEY and CDR2 is SVGAGI.

The table lists this clone with a count of one. The rearrangement links TRBV6-1 to TRBJ2-3; 15 positions match TRBD2. Germline CDR1 MNHNS, CDR2 SASEGT. This CDR3 is 19 amino acids long. The junction had 10 bases not matched to a gene; V was cut back by 4 bases and J by 2 bases. The CDR3 loop reads CASSVRTSGRAIYTDTQYF. The CDR3 DNA reads TGTGCCAGCAGTGTTAGGACTAGCGGGAGGGCCATTTACACAGATACGCAGTATTTT.

V usage is TRBV19 and J usage is TRBJ1-1; the D gene is possibly TRBD1 (5 bases). The V and J ends lost 3 bases and 4 bases respectively, with 15 bases between them. There are 15 residues in the CDR3. Germline CDR1 LNHDA, CDR2 SQIVND (reference sequence). The CDR3 sequence: CASSIGGAGSTEAFF. The DNA for the CDR3 is TGTGCCAGTAGTATTGGGGGTGCGGGGTCCACTGAAGCTTTCTTT.

This chain connects TRBV19 to TRBJ1-2; no firm D call. V shed 2 bases and J shed 4 bases, with 20 bases lying between them. CDR3 length: 17 amino acids. The germline CDR1 and CDR2 sequences are LNHDA and SQIVND (reference sequence). The CDR3 DNA follows: TGTGCCAGTAGTATATCGGGCAAGGCGAGAGGGAGCTATGGCTACACCTTC. Its translation is CASSISGKARGSYGYTF. The complete variable domain, with remaining parts taken from reference TRBV19 and TRBJ1-2, reads DGGITQSPKYLFRKEGQNVTLSCEQNLNHDAMYWYRQDPGQGLRLIYYSQIVNDFQKGDIAEGYSVSREKKESFPLTVTSAQKNPTAFYLCASSISGKARGSYGYTFGSGTRLTVV.

To note about this clone: At one boundary the junction diverges from the germline segment, which might be a read error. This sequence joins TRBV28 and TRBJ1-1; possible D gene TRBD1, 6 bases. CDR1 and CDR2 from the germline V gene are MDHEN and SYDVKM. This CDR3 spans 12 amino acids. The CDR3 region has the DNA TGTGCCAGCAGTTTTCGGGGGGGGGCGGCGTACTTT. As protein: CASSFRGGAAYF.

The V and J genes are TRBV14 and TRBJ1-2, with D perhaps matching TRBD1 (6 bases). The V end was cut by 1 base, the J end by 6 bases, with 15 bases between. Per germline, CDR1 SGHDN and CDR2 FVKESK. This CDR3 has 15 residues. The CDR3 is CASSQVWGLEDGYTF. The CDR3 DNA follows: TGTGCCAGCAGCCAAGTTTGGGGGCTGGAGGATGGCTACACCTTC.

The V and J genes are TRBV5-5 and TRBJ2-7; D is possibly TRBD2 (5 bases). Looked up from germline, CDR1 is SGHKS and CDR2 is YYEKEE (reference sequence). Trimming removed 1 base from V and 3 bases from J, with 8 bases in between. The length of the CDR3 is 13 residues. The CDR3 protein is CASSLYGDYEQYF. CDR3 bases: TGTGCCAGCAGCTTGTACGGGGACTACGAGCAGTACTTC.

The chain links TRBV6-1 to TRBJ1-1; 8 positions agree with TRBD1. Germline lookup yields CDR1 MNHNS and CDR2 SASEGT. J gave up 9 bases and V 4 bases, and 13 bases lay outside the gene matches. This CDR3 has 15 residues. CDR3 sequence reads: CASSGSSGQVTKAFF. Here the CDR3 DNA reads TGTGCCAGCAGTGGATCTTCGGGACAGGTCACAAAAGCTTTCTTT.

This chain links TRBV15 with TRBJ1-2, with TRBD1 identical over 10 bases. CDR1 and CDR2 (germline): LNHNV, YYDKDF (reference sequence). The CDR3 has 17 residues. V lost 2 bases and J lost 2; bases outside the gene matches: 8. The CDR3 loop reads CATSRPSTGGINYGYTF. The CDR3 bases are TGTGCCACCAGCAGACCCTCGACAGGGGGCATAAACTATGGCTACACCTTC.

This clone is categorized as medium-sized. This chain joins TRBV5-6 and TRBJ2-7; TRBD1 agrees at 10 bases. Germline V gene sequence: CDR1 SGHDT, CDR2 YYEEEE. The CDR3 sequence is 16 residues long. After removal of 5 bases from V and 3 bases from J, the junction contained 11 bases not matched to a gene. The CDR3 coding sequence is TGTGCCAGCAGTAAAAACGGACAGGGGGTTCTCTACGAGCAGTACTTC. Encoded protein: CASSKNGQGVLYEQYF.

The rearrangement links TRBV30 to TRBJ1-5, with 7 nucleotides matching TRBD1. V shed 0 bases, J shed 6 bases, and the junction held 8 bases outside the gene matches. CDR3 length: 15 residues. Germline V lookup: CDR1 GTSNPN, CDR2 SVGIG (reference sequence). The CDR3: CAWSVPMTGFQPQHF. CDR3 coding DNA: TGTGCCTGGAGTGTCCCTATGACAGGGTTTCAGCCCCAGCATTTT.

This clone was counted once. V gene TRBV7-3 combines with J gene TRBJ2-7; a weak D match, TRBD2 (5 bases). This CDR3 has 14 amino acids. V was clipped by 2 bases and J by 0 bases, with 8 bases between them. Germline CDR1 is SGHTA and CDR2 is FQGTGA. CDR3 DNA: TGTGCCAGCAGCTTATCTAGCTACTCCTACGAGCAGTACTTC. As protein: CASSLSSYSYEQYF. The entire variable domain, with the rest obtained from reference TRBV7-3 and TRBJ2-7, is as follows: GAGVSQTPSNKVTEKGKYVELRCDPISGHTALYWYRQSLGQGPEFLIYFQGTGAADDSGLPNDRFFAVRPEGSVSTLKIQRTERGDSAVYLCASSLSSYSYEQYFGPGTRLTVT.

The rearrangement joins TRBV2 to TRBJ2-3; the match to TRBD2 covers 7 bases. With 2 bases clipped from V and 10 bases from J, the junction kept 12 bases outside the gene matches. The V gene's germline CDR1 is SNHLY and CDR2 FYNNEI. This CDR3 comprises 15 residues. CDR3 region: CASSETPGLERSQYF. The CDR3 coding sequence is TGTGCCAGCAGTGAAACCCCTGGACTAGAACGATCGCAGTATTTT. The full variable domain, with the rest looked up from reference TRBV2 and TRBJ2-3, is EPEVTQTPSHQVTQMGQEVILRCVPISNHLYFYWYRQILGQKVEFLVSFYNNEISEKSEIFDDQFSVERPDGSNFTLKIRSTKLEDSAMYFCASSETPGLERSQYFGPGTRLTVL.

V is TRBV5-6 and J is TRBJ2-5, with 11 bases that match TRBD2. The length of the CDR3 is 14 residues. With V trimmed by 1 base and J by 4 bases, 0 bases remained unmatched. Per the germline V gene, CDR1 is SGHDT and CDR2 is YYEEEE. Written as DNA, the CDR3 is TGTGCCAGCAGCTTGACTAGCGGGAGAGAGACCCAGTACTTC. It yields the protein CASSLTSGRETQYF.

The V and J genes are TRBV7-8 and TRBJ1-2, with a weak D call TRBD1 (6 bases). This CDR3 is built from 13 residues. With 2 bases removed from V and 4 bases from J, the gap between germline ends came to 8 bases. The V gene's germline CDR1 is SGHVS and CDR2 FQNEAQ. CDR3 loop: CASSLSGVYGYTF. The CDR3 DNA follows: TGTGCCAGCAGCTTATCAGGGGTCTATGGCTACACCTTC.

This clone was detected only a few times. The V gene is TRBV6-1, the J gene TRBJ1-2, with 7 bases that match TRBD1. From germline, CDR1 is MNHNS and CDR2 SASEGT. The CDR3 has 14 residues. J gave up 3 bases and V 2 bases, and 3 bases lay outside the gene matches. The CDR3: CASSETGADYGYTF. CDR3 DNA sequence: TGTGCCAGCAGTGAAACAGGGGCCGACTATGGCTACACCTTC.

A few counts support this clone. This rearrangement joins TRBV19 to TRBJ2-1; tentatively, D is TRBD1 (5 bases). Looked up from germline, CDR1 is LNHDA and CDR2 is SQIVND (reference sequence). Deletions cut 4 bases from V and 1 base from J, with 8 bases between. The CDR3 runs 14 residues. The CDR3 DNA follows: TGTGCCAGTAGTAGACAGTCATCCTACAATGAGCAGTTCTTC. As protein: CASSRQSSYNEQFF.

The J gene is TRBJ1-4, the V gene TRBV30; 9 nucleotides match TRBD1. Germline CDR1 is GTSNPN and CDR2 is SVGIG (reference sequence). The CDR3 has 16 amino acids. The V and J ends lost 2 bases and 7 bases, in that order; junction bases with no gene match: 11. CDR3 nucleotides: TGTGCCTGGAGTACGGGACAGGGAGGGTTTGGTGAAAAACTGTTTTTT. This gives the protein CAWSTGQGGFGEKLFF.

This chain links TRBV11-2 with TRBJ2-1, with D uncertain. The germline gives CDR1 SGHAT, CDR2 FQNNGV. The CDR3 contains 14 residues. Trimming removed 2 bases at V and 3 bases at J, with 8 bases between. Here the CDR3 DNA reads TGTGCCAGCAGCTTAACTGGCGGCTACAATGAGCAGTTCTTC. Its protein is CASSLTGGYNEQFF.

As to this clone: Mismatch with germline at one junction end may stem from a read error. The chain combines TRBV5-1 with TRBJ2-3; TRBD2 agrees at 9 bases. The CDR3 consists of 15 residues. Germline values: CDR1 SGHRS, CDR2 YFSETQ. The CDR3 DNA reads as TGCGCCAGCAGCTTGGTAGCGGGAGCCACAGGTACGCAGTATTTT. This encodes CASSLVAGATGTQYF.

The V gene is TRBV29-1, the J gene TRBJ2-1, with TRBD1 matching 7 bases. Germline lookup yields CDR1 SQVTM and CDR2 ANQGSEA. V lost 7 bases, J lost 5 bases, and 5 bases stayed unmatched. This CDR3 has 12 amino acids. The CDR3 DNA follows: TGCAGCGCCGGGACAGAAAACAATGAGCAGTTCTTC. Protein: CSAGTENNEQFF.

The rearrangement links TRBV10-3 to TRBJ1-3; 8 nucleotides match TRBD1. Per germline, CDR1 ENHRY and CDR2 SYGVKD. The CDR3 is 15 amino acids. The trim removed 3 bases at V and 5 bases at J, leaving 6 bases unmatched. CDR3 sequence: CAISEADRGRNTIYF. CDR3 in DNA: TGTGCCATCAGTGAAGCAGACAGGGGCCGAAACACCATATATTTT.

This clone was seen just once. The V gene is TRBV7-8, the J gene TRBJ2-7, with a tentative D call TRBD1 (6 bases). Per germline, CDR1 SGHVS and CDR2 FQNEAQ. Trimming took 5 bases from V and 0 from J, leaving 14 bases between them. The CDR3 has 15 amino acids. The DNA of the CDR3 is TGTGCCAGCAGCAGGTCATCGGGACACTCCTACGAGCAGTACTTC. Protein product: CASSRSSGHSYEQYF.

The V and J genes are TRBV7-8 and TRBJ1-1, with 10 bases identical to TRBD1. V lost 1 base to trimming and J lost 4 bases; unmatched junction nucleotides: 12. Looked up from germline, CDR1 is SGHVS and CDR2 is FQNEAQ. This CDR3 comprises 18 residues. In DNA form, the CDR3 reads TGTGCCAGCAGCTTAGGGAATAGACAGGGGGCTTTTGGCACTGAAGCTTTCTTT. Translated, it gives CASSLGNRQGAFGTEAFF.

As to this clone: Other DNA sequences in this sample translate to the same CDR3. The chain uses TRBV28 and TRBJ1-2, with 9 bases fitting TRBD1. This CDR3 is 12 amino acids long. Per germline, CDR1 MDHEN and CDR2 SYDVKM. V shed 6 bases, J shed 7 bases, and the junction held 3 bases outside the gene matches. The CDR3 region has the DNA TGTGCCAGCAGACAGGGGGCGCGTGGCTACACCTTC. Amino acids: CASRQGARGYTF.